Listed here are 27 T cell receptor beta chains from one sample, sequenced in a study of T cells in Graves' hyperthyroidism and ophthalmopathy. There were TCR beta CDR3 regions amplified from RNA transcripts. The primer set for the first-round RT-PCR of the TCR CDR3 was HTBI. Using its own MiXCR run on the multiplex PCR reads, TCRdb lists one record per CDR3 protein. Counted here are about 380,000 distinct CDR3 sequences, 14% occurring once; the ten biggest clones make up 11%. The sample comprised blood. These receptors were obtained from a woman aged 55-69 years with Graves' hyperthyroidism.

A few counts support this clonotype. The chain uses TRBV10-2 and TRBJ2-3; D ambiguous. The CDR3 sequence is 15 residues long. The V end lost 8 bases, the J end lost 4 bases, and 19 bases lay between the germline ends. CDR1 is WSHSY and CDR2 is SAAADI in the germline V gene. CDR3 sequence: CASGALRRGSDTQYF. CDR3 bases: TGCGCCAGCGGCGCTCTGCGAAGAGGTTCAGATACGCAGTATTTT.

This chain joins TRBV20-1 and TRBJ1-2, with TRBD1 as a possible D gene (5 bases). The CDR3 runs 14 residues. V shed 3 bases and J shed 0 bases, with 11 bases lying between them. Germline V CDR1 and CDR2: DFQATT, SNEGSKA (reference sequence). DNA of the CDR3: TGCAGTGCTAGTCGGGACGCCGCTAACTATGGCTACACCTTC. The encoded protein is CSASRDAANYGYTF.

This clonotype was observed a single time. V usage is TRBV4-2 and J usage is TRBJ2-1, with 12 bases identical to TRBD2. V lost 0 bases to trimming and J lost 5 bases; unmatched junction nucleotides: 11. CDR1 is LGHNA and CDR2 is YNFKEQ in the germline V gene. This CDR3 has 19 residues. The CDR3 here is CASSQDASGRAGDNNEQFF. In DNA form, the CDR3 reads TGTGCCAGCAGCCAAGACGCTAGCGGGAGGGCCGGAGACAACAATGAGCAGTTCTTC.

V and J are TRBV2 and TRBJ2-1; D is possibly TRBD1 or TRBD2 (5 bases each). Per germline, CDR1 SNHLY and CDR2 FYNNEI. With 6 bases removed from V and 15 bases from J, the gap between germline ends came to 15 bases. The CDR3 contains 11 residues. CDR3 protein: CASSLLRGGFF. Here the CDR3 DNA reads TGTGCCAGCAGCCTGTTACGTGGGGGGTTCTTC.

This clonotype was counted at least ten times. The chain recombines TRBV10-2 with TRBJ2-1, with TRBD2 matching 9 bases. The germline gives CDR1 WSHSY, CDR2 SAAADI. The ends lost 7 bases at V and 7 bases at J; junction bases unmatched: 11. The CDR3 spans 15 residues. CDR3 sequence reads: CASTSYSGGGNEQFF. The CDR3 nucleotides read TGCGCCAGCACCTCTTATAGCGGGGGCGGGAATGAGCAGTTCTTC.

CDR3 coding DNA: TGCGCCAGCAGTGAGGGTACTAGCGGCTGGGGAGAAAACATTCAGTACTTC. This sequence encodes CASSEGTSGWGENIQYF. The chain links TRBV10-2 to TRBJ2-4, with 8 bases aligning to TRBD2. This CDR3 is 17 amino acids long. Germline V gives CDR1 WSHSY, CDR2 SAAADI. V shed 2 bases, J shed 5 bases, and the junction held 11 bases outside the gene matches.

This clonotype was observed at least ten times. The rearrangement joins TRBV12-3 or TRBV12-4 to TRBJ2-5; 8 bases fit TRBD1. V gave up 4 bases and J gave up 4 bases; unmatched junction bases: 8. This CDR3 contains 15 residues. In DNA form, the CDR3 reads TGTGCCAGCAGTTACCCTGGGACAGGTGGAGAGACCCAGTACTTC. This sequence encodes CASSYPGTGGETQYF.

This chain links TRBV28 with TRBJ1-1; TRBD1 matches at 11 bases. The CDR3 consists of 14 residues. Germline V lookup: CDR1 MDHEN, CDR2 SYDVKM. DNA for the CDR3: TGTGCGGGCGGACAGGGGGCAATGAACACTGAAGCTTTCTTT. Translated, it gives CAGGQGAMNTEAFF. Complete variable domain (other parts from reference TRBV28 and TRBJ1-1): DVKVTQSSRYLVKRTGEKVFLECVQDMDHENMFWYRQDPGLGLRLIYFSYDVKMKEKGDIPEGYSVSREKKERFSLILESASTNQTSMYLCAGGQGAMNTEAFFGQGTRLTVV.

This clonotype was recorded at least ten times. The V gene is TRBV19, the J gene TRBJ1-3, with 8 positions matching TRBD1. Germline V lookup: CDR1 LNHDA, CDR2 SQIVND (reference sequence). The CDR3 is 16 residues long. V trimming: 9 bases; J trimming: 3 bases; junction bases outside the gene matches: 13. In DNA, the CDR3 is TGTGCCAGCAGGCAGGGGGCGAGAGATTTTGGAAACACCATATATTTT. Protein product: CASRQGARDFGNTIYF.

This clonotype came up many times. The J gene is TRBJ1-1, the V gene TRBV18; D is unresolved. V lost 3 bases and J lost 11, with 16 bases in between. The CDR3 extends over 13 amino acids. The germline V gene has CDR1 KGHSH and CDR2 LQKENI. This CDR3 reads CASSPTPRQEAFF. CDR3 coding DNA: TGTGCCAGCTCACCCACCCCCCGGCAGGAGGCTTTCTTT.

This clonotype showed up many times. The CDR3 DNA sequence: TGTGCCAGCTACCGGGGGGCAGGGACGAGCGGGAGATTCAACAATGAGCAGTTCTTC. Protein: CASYRGAGTSGRFNNEQFF. This chain joins TRBV7-8 and TRBJ2-1; 8 bases map to TRBD2. Germline V gene sequence: CDR1 SGHVS, CDR2 FQNEAQ. The CDR3 has 19 amino acids. V lost 8 bases, J lost 5 bases, and 23 bases stayed unmatched.

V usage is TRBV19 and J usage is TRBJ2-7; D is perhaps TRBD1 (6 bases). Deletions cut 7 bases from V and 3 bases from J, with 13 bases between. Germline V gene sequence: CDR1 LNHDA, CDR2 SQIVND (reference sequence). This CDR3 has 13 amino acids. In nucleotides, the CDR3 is TGTGCCAGTACCACCGGACAGAGCTACGAGCAGTACTTC. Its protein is CASTTGQSYEQYF.

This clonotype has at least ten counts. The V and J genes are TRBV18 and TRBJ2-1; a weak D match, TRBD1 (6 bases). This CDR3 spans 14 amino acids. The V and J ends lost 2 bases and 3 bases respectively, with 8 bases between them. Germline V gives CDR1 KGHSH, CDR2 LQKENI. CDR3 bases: TGTGCCAGCTCACCAACGGACAGCTACAATGAGCAGTTCTTC. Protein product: CASSPTDSYNEQFF.

CDR3 DNA sequence: TGTGCCAGCAGCCCCAGGCCAGCGGGAGGGCCGGGTGAGCAGTTCTTC. Amino acid sequence: CASSPRPAGGPGEQFF. This chain connects TRBV27 to TRBJ2-1, with TRBD2 identical over 10 bases. CDR1 is MNHEY, CDR2 SMNVEV, per germline (reference sequence). V lost 6 bases to trimming and J lost 9 bases; unmatched junction nucleotides: 14. The CDR3 has 16 residues.

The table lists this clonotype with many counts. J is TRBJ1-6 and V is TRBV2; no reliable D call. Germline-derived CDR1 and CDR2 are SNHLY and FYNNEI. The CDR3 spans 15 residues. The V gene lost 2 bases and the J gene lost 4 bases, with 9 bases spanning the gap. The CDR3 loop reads CASSESPPYNSPLHF. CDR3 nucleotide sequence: TGTGCCAGCAGTGAAAGCCCGCCTTATAATTCACCCCTCCACTTT.

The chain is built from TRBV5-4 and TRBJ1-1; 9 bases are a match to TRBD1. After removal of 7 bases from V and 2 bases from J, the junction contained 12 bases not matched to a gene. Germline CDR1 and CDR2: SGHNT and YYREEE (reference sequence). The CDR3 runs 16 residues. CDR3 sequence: CASRVTGGSGNTEAFF. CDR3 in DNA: TGTGCCAGCCGAGTCACAGGGGGCTCAGGTAACACTGAAGCTTTCTTT.

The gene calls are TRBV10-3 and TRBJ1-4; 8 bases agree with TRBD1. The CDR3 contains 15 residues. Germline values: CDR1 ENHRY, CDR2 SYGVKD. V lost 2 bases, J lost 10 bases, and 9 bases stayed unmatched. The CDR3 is CAISEPKQGEGKLFF. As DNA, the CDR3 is TGTGCCATCAGTGAGCCTAAACAGGGGGAAGGAAAACTGTTTTTT.

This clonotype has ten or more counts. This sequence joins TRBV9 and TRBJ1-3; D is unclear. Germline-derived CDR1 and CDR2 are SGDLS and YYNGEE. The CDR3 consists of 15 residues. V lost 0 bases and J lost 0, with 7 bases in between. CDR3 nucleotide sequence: TGTGCCAGCAGCGTAGACGACTTCTCTGGAAACACCATATATTTT. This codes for CASSVDDFSGNTIYF.

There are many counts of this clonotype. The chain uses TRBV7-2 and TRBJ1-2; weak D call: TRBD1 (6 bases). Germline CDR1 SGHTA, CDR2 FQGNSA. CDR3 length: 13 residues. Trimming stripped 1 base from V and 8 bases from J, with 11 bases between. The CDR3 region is CASSLGQAQGYTF. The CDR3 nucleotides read TGTGCCAGCAGCTTAGGACAGGCTCAGGGCTACACCTTC. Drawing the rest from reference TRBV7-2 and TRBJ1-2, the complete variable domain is GAGVSQSPSNKVTEKGKDVELRCDPISGHTALYWYRQSLGQGLEFLIYFQGNSAPDKSGLPSDRFSAERTGGSVSTLTIQRTQQEDSAVYLCASSLGQAQGYTFGSGTRLTVV.

The CDR3 DNA reads as TGTGCCAGTAGGACAAGGCCTGGGTATGGCTACACCTTC. Encoded protein: CASRTRPGYGYTF. The genes are TRBV19 and TRBJ1-2, with D uncertain. V lost 6 bases to trimming and J lost 5 bases, with 13 bases between them. CDR3 length: 13 residues. CDR1 is LNHDA and CDR2 is SQIVND in the germline V gene (reference sequence).

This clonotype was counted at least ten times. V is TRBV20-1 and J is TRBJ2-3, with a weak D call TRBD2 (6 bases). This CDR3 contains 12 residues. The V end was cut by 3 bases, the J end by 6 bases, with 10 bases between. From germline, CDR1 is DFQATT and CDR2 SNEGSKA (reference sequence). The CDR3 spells CSASGSGDTQYF. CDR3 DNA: TGCAGTGCTAGCGGGAGCGGGGATACGCAGTATTTT.

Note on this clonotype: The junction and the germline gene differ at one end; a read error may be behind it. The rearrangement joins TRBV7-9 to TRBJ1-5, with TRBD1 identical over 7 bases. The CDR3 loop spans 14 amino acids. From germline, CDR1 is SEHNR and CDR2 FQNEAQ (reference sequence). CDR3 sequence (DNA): TGTGCTAGCAGCTTCGACAGGGTCCTTCAGCCCCAGCATTTT. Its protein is CASSFDRVLQPQHF. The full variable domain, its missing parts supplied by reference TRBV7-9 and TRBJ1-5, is DTGVSQNPRHKITKRGQNVTFRCDPISEHNRLYWYRQTLGQGPEFLTYFQNEAQLEKSRLLSDRFSAERPKGSFSTLEIQRTEQGDSAMYLCASSFDRVLQPQHFGDGTRLSIL.

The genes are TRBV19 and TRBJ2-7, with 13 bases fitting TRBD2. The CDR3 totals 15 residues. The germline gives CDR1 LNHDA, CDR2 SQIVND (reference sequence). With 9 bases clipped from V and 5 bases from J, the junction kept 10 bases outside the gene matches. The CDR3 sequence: CASKLAGGPSDEQYF. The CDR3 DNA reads TGTGCCAGCAAACTAGCGGGAGGGCCCTCGGACGAGCAGTACTTC.

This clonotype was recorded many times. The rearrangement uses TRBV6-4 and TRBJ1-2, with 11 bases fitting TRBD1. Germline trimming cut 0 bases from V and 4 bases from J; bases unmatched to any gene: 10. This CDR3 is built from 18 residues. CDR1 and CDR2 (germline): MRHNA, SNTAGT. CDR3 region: CASSDSRTGGILGYGYTF. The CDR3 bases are TGTGCCAGCAGTGACTCGAGGACAGGGGGCATCCTGGGCTATGGCTACACCTTC.

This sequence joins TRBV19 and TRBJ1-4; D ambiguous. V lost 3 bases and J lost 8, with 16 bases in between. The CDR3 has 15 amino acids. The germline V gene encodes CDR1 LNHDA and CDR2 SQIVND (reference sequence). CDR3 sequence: CASSIYATAREKLFF. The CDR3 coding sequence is TGTGCCAGTAGTATTTACGCAACGGCGCGAGAAAAACTGTTTTTT. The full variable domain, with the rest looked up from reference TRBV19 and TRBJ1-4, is DGGITQSPKYLFRKEGQNVTLSCEQNLNHDAMYWYRQDPGQGLRLIYYSQIVNDFQKGDIAEGYSVSREKKESFPLTVTSAQKNPTAFYLCASSIYATAREKLFFGSGTQLSVL.

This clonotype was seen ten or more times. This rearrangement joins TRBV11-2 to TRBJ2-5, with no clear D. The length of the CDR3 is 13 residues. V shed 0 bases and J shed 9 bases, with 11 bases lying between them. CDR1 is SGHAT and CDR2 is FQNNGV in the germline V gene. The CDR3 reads CASSLDHTSSQYF. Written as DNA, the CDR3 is TGTGCCAGCAGCTTAGATCACACATCCTCCCAGTACTTC.

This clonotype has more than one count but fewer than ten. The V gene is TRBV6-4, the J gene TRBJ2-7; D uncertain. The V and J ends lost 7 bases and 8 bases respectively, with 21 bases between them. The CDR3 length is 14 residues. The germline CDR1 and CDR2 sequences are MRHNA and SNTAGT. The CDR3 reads CASIESDRRFKQYF. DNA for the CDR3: TGTGCCAGCATTGAATCGGATCGTCGATTCAAGCAGTACTTC.